This TCR beta chain was sequenced for a study of response to subunit inactivated influenza vaccine. TCRdb passed the RT-PCR reads through MiXCR, listing each CDR3 protein once. The table has hundreds of thousands of distinct CDR3 sequences, 7.6% seen once. Ten or more counts support this clonotype. CDR3 size: 15 residues. The V and J ends lost 6 bases and 1 base respectively, with 14 bases between them. The TCR originated in a man aged 45 to 70 who received an inactivated influenza vaccine. The sequences come from PBMCs from blood, collected 23 to 25 months after vaccination. The chain joins TRBV12-3 or TRBV12-4 to TRBJ2-3; a weak D match, TRBD1 (6 bases). The CDR3 loop reads CASSYRRTGTDTQYF. In DNA, the CDR3 is TGTGCCAGCAGCTACCGACGGACAGGCACAGATACGCAGTATTTT.